These 32 T cell receptor beta chains were all obtained from the same sample, sequenced in a study of technical replicates of blood from a handful of donors. Method: immunoSEQ multiplex PCR; TCRdb's copy keeps in-frame clones and lacks some. Here the sample spans some 73,000 clones, over 90% being singletons. The sequenced material came from PBMCs. The origin of the receptors is a human donor in good health. Some clones in this sample may be carry-over from other donors' samples.

The chain carries TRBV2 and TRBJ1-5; D might be TRBD1 (5 bases). Germline V gene sequence: CDR1 SNHLY, CDR2 FYNNEI. The CDR3 has 13 amino acids. Trimming removed 5 bases from V and 5 bases from J, with 10 bases in between. The CDR3 is CASSRGQDQPQHF. CDR3 nucleotide sequence: TGTGCCAGCAGTCGCGGACAAGATCAGCCCCAGCATTTT.

The chain carries TRBV5-4 and TRBJ2-1; a weak D match, TRBD2 (5 bases). V was shortened by 0 bases and J by 9 bases, with 16 bases between the two germline ends. Germline V gene sequence: CDR1 SGHNT, CDR2 YYREEE (reference sequence). The CDR3 consists of 15 residues. The CDR3 is CASSLELARAIEQFF. In nucleotides, the CDR3 is TGTGCCAGCAGCTTGGAGCTAGCTCGGGCCATTGAGCAGTTCTTC.

The J gene is TRBJ2-6, the V gene TRBV5-1; 11 bases align to TRBD1. Trimming removed 4 bases from V and 4 bases from J; junction bases left unmatched: 7. Germline CDR1 is SGHRS and CDR2 is YFSETQ. The CDR3 has 17 amino acids. The DNA for the CDR3 is TGCGCCAGCAGCGGAGGGACAGGGGGTGCAGGGGCCAACGTCCTGACTTTC. It yields the protein CASSGGTGGAGANVLTF. The entire variable domain, with the rest obtained from reference TRBV5-1 and TRBJ2-6, is as follows: KAGVTQTPRYLIKTRGQQVTLSCSPISGHRSVSWYQQTPGQGLQFLFEYFSETQRNKGNFPGRFSGRQFSNSRSEMNVSTLELGDSALYLCASSGGTGGAGANVLTFGAGSRLTVL.

V gene TRBV5-4 combines with J gene TRBJ2-1; 12 nucleotides match TRBD2. After removal of 5 bases from V and 7 bases from J, the junction contained 7 bases not matched to a gene. This CDR3 is 15 amino acids long. CDR1 and CDR2 from the germline V gene are SGHNT and YYREEE (reference sequence). The CDR3 here is CASSRTGLAGNEQFF. The CDR3 nucleotides are TGTGCCAGCAGTAGGACCGGACTAGCGGGAAATGAGCAGTTCTTC.

As for this clone: The same CDR3 also results from other DNA sequences found in this sample. The CDR3 sequence is CASSPSGGYNEQFF. Here the CDR3 DNA reads TGCGCCAGTTCCCCTAGCGGGGGTTACAATGAGCAGTTCTTC. This chain links TRBV5-1 with TRBJ2-1; the match to TRBD2 covers 10 bases. The V gene end was trimmed by 8 bases and the J gene end by 4 bases; junction bases not matched to a gene: 6. This CDR3 contains 14 residues. Per germline, CDR1 SGHRS and CDR2 YFSETQ.

The J gene is TRBJ2-1, the V gene TRBV2; D is undetermined. Germline values: CDR1 SNHLY, CDR2 FYNNEI. V lost 7 bases to trimming and J lost 0 bases, with 10 bases between them. The CDR3 has 14 amino acids. CDR3 bases: TGTGCCAGCATTGGGTACAGCTCCTACAATGAGCAGTTCTTC. Translated, it gives CASIGYSSYNEQFF.

J is TRBJ2-7 and V is TRBV6-5; 10 bases map to TRBD1. V lost 4 bases and J lost 7; bases outside the gene matches: 13. Germline V gives CDR1 MNHEY, CDR2 SVGAGI. The CDR3 extends over 16 amino acids. The CDR3 bases are TGTGCCAGCAGTTCTTATCTGAGACAGGGGGCGCGAGAGCAGTACTTC. Its translation: CASSSYLRQGAREQYF.

The chain combines TRBV4-3 with TRBJ1-5; the D gene is possibly TRBD1 (5 bases). Germline V lookup: CDR1 LGHNA, CDR2 YSLEER. This CDR3 comprises 13 residues. Deletions cut 0 bases from V and 5 bases from J, with 5 bases between. The CDR3 nucleotides are TGCGCCAGCAGCCAAGACAGGGATCAGCCCCAGCATTTT. This translates into CASSQDRDQPQHF.

The rearrangement links TRBV10-3 to TRBJ2-7; D remains ambiguous. The V gene lost 3 bases and the J gene lost 3 bases, with 6 bases spanning the gap. The CDR3 sequence is 12 residues long. Per the germline V gene, CDR1 is ENHRY and CDR2 is SYGVKD. The CDR3 DNA reads as TGTGCCATCAGTGATCTGAGCTACGAGCAGTACTTC. Its protein product is CAISDLSYEQYF.

This chain connects TRBV15 to TRBJ1-2; D is possibly TRBD1 (6 bases). The CDR3 has 15 residues. Germline CDR1 is LNHNV and CDR2 is YYDKDF (reference sequence). Trimming removed 4 bases at V and 3 bases at J, with 15 bases between. The CDR3 loop reads CATSNLHREHYGYTF. DNA for the CDR3: TGTGCCACCAGCAATCTACACAGGGAGCACTATGGCTACACCTTC.

V gene TRBV5-6 combines with J gene TRBJ2-5, with TRBD2 identical over 9 bases. The germline CDR1 and CDR2 sequences are SGHDT and YYEEEE. V dropped 4 bases and J dropped 5; count of bases not matched to a gene: 12. This CDR3 spans 16 amino acids. CDR3 DNA: TGTGCCAGCAGCCCGGGGGCGGGGGGGCTCCGGGAGACCCAGTACTTC. This sequence encodes CASSPGAGGLRETQYF.

This chain links TRBV7-2 with TRBJ2-1; 12 nucleotides match TRBD2. Germline CDR1 reads SGHTA; CDR2 reads FQGNSA. V lost 2 bases and J lost 2; bases outside the gene matches: 7. The CDR3 is made up of 18 amino acids. This CDR3 is CASSLIVRTSGTYNEQFF. The DNA for the CDR3 is TGTGCCAGCAGCTTAATTGTTAGGACTAGCGGGACCTACAATGAGCAGTTCTTC.

The gene calls are TRBV5-4 and TRBJ2-7; tentative D call: TRBD2 (6 bases). This CDR3 contains 13 residues. Trimming stripped 1 base from V and 6 bases from J, with 11 bases between. Germline V gene sequence: CDR1 SGHNT, CDR2 YYREEE (reference sequence). The CDR3 is CASSLYGGVEQYF. The CDR3 DNA sequence: TGTGCCAGCAGCTTGTACGGGGGTGTCGAGCAGTACTTC.

The rearrangement links TRBV5-6 to TRBJ2-3; 9 nucleotides match TRBD2. The CDR3 length is 17 residues. The V segment lost 6 bases and the J segment 2 bases; nucleotides outside the gene matches: 13. The germline V gene encodes CDR1 SGHDT and CDR2 YYEEEE. The CDR3 DNA reads TGTGCCAGCAACCTGGCTTTTAGCGGGGGCTTCACAGATACGCAGTATTTT. This sequence encodes CASNLAFSGGFTDTQYF.

This rearrangement joins TRBV9 to TRBJ1-2; D not certain. V was clipped by 0 bases and J by 7 bases, with 10 bases between them. Germline CDR1 reads SGDLS; CDR2 reads YYNGEE. The CDR3 extends over 13 amino acids. The CDR3 protein is CASSVAGKVGYTF. CDR3 sequence (DNA): TGTGCCAGCAGCGTAGCGGGGAAGGTTGGCTACACCTTC.

The chain joins TRBV29-1 to TRBJ2-7; 7 bases map to TRBD1. Germline-derived CDR1 and CDR2 are SQVTM and ANQGSEA. The CDR3 runs to 11 residues. The V segment lost 7 bases and the J segment 5 bases; nucleotides outside the gene matches: 5. As DNA, the CDR3 is TGCAGCGCTTTTGACAGGGACGAGCAGTACTTC. This translates into CSAFDRDEQYF.

CDR3 sequence: CASSLRGSTDTQYF. The CDR3 DNA sequence: TGTGCCAGCAGTCTTAGGGGAAGCACAGATACGCAGTATTTT. V and J are TRBV7-3 and TRBJ2-3, with D maybe TRBD1 (5 bases). Germline CDR1 reads SGHTA; CDR2 reads FQGTGA. The CDR3 spans 14 residues. V shed 6 bases and J shed 0 bases, with 10 bases lying between them.

The V gene is TRBV7-3, the J gene TRBJ2-1; 7 bases are shared with TRBD2. The CDR3 totals 17 residues. V trimming: 5 bases; J trimming: 0 bases; junction bases outside the gene matches: 10. Germline V lookup: CDR1 SGHTA, CDR2 FQGTGA. CDR3 region: CASSPSDSGFSYNEQFF. For the CDR3, the DNA is TGTGCCAGCAGCCCATCGGATAGCGGGTTCTCCTACAATGAGCAGTTCTTC.

This clone has just a few counts. The chain employs TRBV5-4 and TRBJ1-1, with D tentatively TRBD1 (5 bases). The CDR3 totals 14 residues. Between the trimmed V and J ends, which lost 4 bases and 1 base, there was a span of 11 bases. Germline V gene lookup returns CDR1 SGHNT and CDR2 YYREEE (reference sequence). The CDR3 DNA follows: TGTGCCAGCAGCCGTCCGACAGCGAACACTGAAGCTTTCTTT. Translation: CASSRPTANTEAFF.

V gene TRBV11-2 combines with J gene TRBJ2-3; no firm D call. V was cut by 5 bases and J by 3 bases, with 9 bases left in between. This CDR3 contains 13 residues. The germline CDR1 and CDR2 sequences are SGHAT and FQNNGV. Here the CDR3 DNA reads TGTGCCAGCAGCCCCCTACGTACAGATACGCAGTATTTT. Translating gives CASSPLRTDTQYF.

This chain links TRBV6-9 with TRBJ1-5, with 7 bases matching TRBD1. Germline CDR1 MNHGY, CDR2 SVAAGI. The CDR3 runs to 19 residues. The V and J ends lost 3 bases and 3 bases, in that order; junction bases with no gene match: 17. The CDR3 DNA follows: TGTGCCAGCAGTTACCCCCCTACCCGGGACAGTGGGTTCAATCAGCCCCAGCATTTT. Protein product: CASSYPPTRDSGFNQPQHF.

The chain uses TRBV6-5 and TRBJ2-3; D is unclear. Trimming removed 2 bases from V and 6 bases from J, with 3 bases in between. Germline assignment: CDR1 MNHEY and CDR2 SVGAGI. This CDR3 region has 11 residues. CDR3 region: CASSYADTQYF. Written as DNA, the CDR3 is TGTGCCAGCAGTTACGCGGATACGCAGTATTTT.

V gene TRBV7-9 combines with J gene TRBJ2-7, with unresolved D. Deletions cut 5 bases from V and 0 bases from J, with 8 bases between. The CDR3 has 13 residues. Germline assignment: CDR1 SEHNR and CDR2 FQNEAQ (reference sequence). The CDR3 spells CASSPPLSYEQYF. Written as DNA, the CDR3 is TGTGCCAGCAGCCCCCCCCTCTCCTACGAGCAGTACTTC. Full variable domain (remainder filled in from reference TRBV7-9 and TRBJ2-7): DTGVSQNPRHKITKRGQNVTFRCDPISEHNRLYWYRQTLGQGPEFLTYFQNEAQLEKSRLLSDRFSAERPKGSFSTLEIQRTEQGDSAMYLCASSPPLSYEQYFGPGTRLTVT.

This clone occurred once. The chain employs TRBV4-1 and TRBJ2-2; 13 positions agree with TRBD2. CDR3 length equals 18 residues. V dropped 4 bases and J dropped 3; count of bases not matched to a gene: 8. Germline CDR1 and CDR2: MGHRA and YSYEKL. This CDR3 reads CASSRLTSGRFDTGELFF. DNA of the CDR3: TGCGCCAGCAGCCGATTGACTAGCGGGAGGTTTGACACCGGGGAGCTGTTTTTT.

The CDR3 sequence is CASSLQGYNSPLHF. The CDR3 nucleotides read TGTGCCAGCAGCTTACAGGGATACAATTCACCCCTCCACTTT. This chain joins TRBV7-8 and TRBJ1-6, with D possibly TRBD1 on 5 matching bases. From germline, CDR1 is SGHVS and CDR2 FQNEAQ. The ends were cut back, 2 bases at V and 7 bases at J, with 9 bases in the middle. The CDR3 sequence is 14 residues long.

For this clone: One end of the junction is discordant with germline, which a read error may explain. The chain links TRBV5-1 to TRBJ1-2; 7 nucleotides line up with TRBD1. The CDR3 has 15 amino acids. Germline assignment: CDR1 SGHRS and CDR2 YFSETQ. In nucleotides, the CDR3 is TGTGCCAGCAGCTATGGGACAGCCGAAGTAGGTGGCTACACCTTC. Translation: CASSYGTAEVGGYTF.

This chain links TRBV4-3 with TRBJ2-7, with 8 positions matching TRBD2. The germline gives CDR1 LGHNA, CDR2 YSLEER. The V segment lost 1 base and the J segment 1 base; nucleotides outside the gene matches: 12. This CDR3 contains 18 residues. The chain's CDR3 is CASSQGAQRGTKSYEQYF. CDR3 in DNA: TGCGCCAGCAGCCAAGGGGCCCAGCGGGGGACAAAGTCCTACGAGCAGTACTTC.

This chain uses TRBV5-4 with TRBJ1-1; D call uncertain. Per the germline V gene, CDR1 is SGHNT and CDR2 is YYREEE (reference sequence). There are 15 residues in the CDR3. The V gene lost 0 bases and the J gene lost 0 bases, with 9 bases spanning the gap. As DNA, the CDR3 is TGTGCCAGCAGCTTGGCAGGTTTGATGAACACTGAAGCTTTCTTT. Its protein is CASSLAGLMNTEAFF.

The chain joins TRBV5-1 to TRBJ2-7, with TRBD2 matching over 8 bases. V lost 4 bases and J lost 5; bases outside the gene matches: 8. The CDR3 is 14 residues long. Germline CDR1 SGHRS, CDR2 YFSETQ. The CDR3 region has the DNA TGCGCCAGCAGCGCGGCGGGACTAGTCCACGAGCAGTACTTC. Translation gives CASSAAGLVHEQYF. Using reference TRBV5-1 and TRBJ2-7 for the parts outside the CDR3, the full variable domain is KAGVTQTPRYLIKTRGQQVTLSCSPISGHRSVSWYQQTPGQGLQFLFEYFSETQRNKGNFPGRFSGRQFSNSRSEMNVSTLELGDSALYLCASSAAGLVHEQYFGPGTRLTVT.

The rearrangement joins TRBV7-9 to TRBJ2-4; D remains ambiguous. Trimming took 4 bases from V and 0 from J, leaving 4 bases between them. CDR1 is SEHNR and CDR2 is FQNEAQ in the germline V gene (reference sequence). CDR3 length: 13 residues. The DNA of the CDR3 is TGTGCCAGCAGCTCCTTAGCCAAAAACATTCAGTACTTC. It yields the protein CASSSLAKNIQYF.

This clone showed up just a few times. The rearrangement uses TRBV7-2 and TRBJ1-3; D possibly corresponds to TRBD1 (5 bases). CDR1 and CDR2 from the germline V gene are SGHTA and FQGNSA. Trimming took 5 bases from V and 14 from J, leaving 22 bases between them. The CDR3 is made up of 14 amino acids. CDR3 nucleotide sequence: TGTGCCAGCAGCCCTTACCCGGGGGACCGGGCTTTATATTTT. As protein: CASSPYPGDRALYF.

The chain is built from TRBV4-3 and TRBJ1-2; D is perhaps TRBD1 (5 bases). The CDR3 spans 16 residues. The V end lost 0 bases, the J end lost 8 bases, and 19 bases lay between the germline ends. Germline V gene sequence: CDR1 LGHNA, CDR2 YSLEER. For the CDR3, the DNA is TGCGCCAGCAGCCAAGACTTTTCGGCGGGGCCCTACGGCTACACCTTC. Amino acids: CASSQDFSAGPYGYTF.